A selection of T cell receptor beta chains follows, all from one sample in a study of blood T cell repertoires in COVID-19. Here immunoSEQ multiplex PCR was the method, and the copy in TCRdb shows in-frame clones only, minus some. The data contain around 200,000 clones, 70% to 90% of them singletons. The material sequenced was peripheral blood. These receptor sequences come from a woman older than 75 with acute or convalescent COVID-19. CDR3s include the opening cysteine and the closing phenylalanine or tryptophan. D genes are given only for firm matches. Some rows mark clone size as missing; the rest say once, few, many or name a class of expanded clone.

d_call: .
v_call: TRBV4-2
clone_size: .
j_call: TRBJ1-2
cdr3_nt: TGTGCCAGCAGCCAAGATCGTGGTACAGGAGACTATGGCTACACCTTC
cdr3_aa: CASSQDRGTGDYGYTF

d_call: .
v_call: TRBV12-5
clone_size: .
j_call: TRBJ2-7
cdr3_nt: TGTGCTAGTGGTTTGGCCCCCACCTACGAGCAGTACTTC
cdr3_aa: CASGLAPTYEQYF

d_call: TRBD1
v_call: TRBV7-2
clone_size: .
j_call: TRBJ1-2
cdr3_nt: TGTGCCAGCAGCCCAGGACAGGTTTACTATGGCTACACCTTC
cdr3_aa: CASSPGQVYYGYTF

d_call: .
v_call: TRBV7-2
clone_size: .
j_call: TRBJ2-7
cdr3_nt: TGTGCCAGCAGCTTAGAAGCCGGTCCCTACGAGCAGTACTTC
cdr3_aa: CASSLEAGPYEQYF

d_call: TRBD2
v_call: TRBV29-1
clone_size: .
j_call: TRBJ2-7
cdr3_nt: TGCAGCGTAAGGACTAGCGGTCCATCCTACGAGCAGTACTTC
cdr3_aa: CSVRTSGPSYEQYF

d_call: .
v_call: TRBV20-1
clone_size: once
j_call: TRBJ2-1
cdr3_nt: TGCAGTGCTAGTAGCGACCATTACAATGAGCAGTTCTTC
cdr3_aa: CSASSDHYNEQFF

d_call: .
v_call: TRBV9
clone_size: .
j_call: TRBJ2-1
cdr3_nt: TGTGCCAGCAGCCCCCGGAGGGCGAGTGAGCAGTTCTTC
cdr3_aa: CASSPRRASEQFF

d_call: TRBD1
v_call: TRBV28
clone_size: .
j_call: TRBJ2-7
cdr3_nt: TGTGCCAGCAACGCACTCTCCGGGACAGGGGACAGGTACGAGCAGTACTTC
cdr3_aa: CASNALSGTGDRYEQYF

d_call: TRBD1
v_call: TRBV6-6
clone_size: .
j_call: TRBJ2-1
cdr3_nt: TGTGCCAGCAGTCCCCAACTTTTTGACAGGGGGAGGGAAAATGAGCAGTTCTTC
cdr3_aa: CASSPQLFDRGRENEQFF

d_call: .
v_call: TRBV6-5
clone_size: .
j_call: TRBJ1-1
cdr3_nt: TGTGCCAGCAGTTACAATCCCTTCCCCACTGAAGCTTTCTTT
cdr3_aa: CASSYNPFPTEAFF

d_call: TRBD1
v_call: TRBV5-4
clone_size: .
j_call: TRBJ1-1
cdr3_nt: TGTGCCAGCAGCCTACCTAATAGGGCAGGGGGTAGGGACACTGAAGCTTTCTTT
cdr3_aa: CASSLPNRAGGRDTEAFF

d_call: TRBD1
v_call: TRBV18
clone_size: .
j_call: TRBJ1-2
cdr3_nt: TGTGCCAGCTCAACTATTCGGGACAGGGGGCGATATGGCTACACCTTC
cdr3_aa: CASSTIRDRGRYGYTF

d_call: TRBD1
v_call: TRBV14
clone_size: .
j_call: TRBJ2-4
cdr3_nt: TGTGCCAGCAGCCCGTTGACAGGGGGAAGGGACATTCAGTACTTC
cdr3_aa: CASSPLTGGRDIQYF

d_call: .
v_call: TRBV18
clone_size: .
j_call: TRBJ1-3
cdr3_nt: TGTGCCAGCTCACCACGGGCCCAAGGATCTGGAAACACCATATATTTT
cdr3_aa: CASSPRAQGSGNTIYF

d_call: .
v_call: TRBV7-2
clone_size: .
j_call: TRBJ2-3
cdr3_nt: TGTGCCAGCAGCCTCAGGGTTTCGGCGGATACGCAGTATTTT
cdr3_aa: CASSLRVSADTQYF

d_call: TRBD1
v_call: TRBV7-2
clone_size: .
j_call: TRBJ1-4
cdr3_nt: TGTGCCAGCAGCTCGTTCAGGGGGCCTTTAAATTTT
cdr3_aa: CASSSFRGPLNF

d_call: TRBD1
v_call: TRBV6-5
clone_size: .
j_call: TRBJ2-3
cdr3_nt: TGTGCGTCACAGGGGGTGTGGACAGATACGCAGTATTTT
cdr3_aa: CASQGVWTDTQYF

d_call: .
v_call: TRBV9
clone_size: .
j_call: TRBJ2-7
cdr3_nt: TGTGCCAGCAGCGTGGGCGGGACTTACTCCTACGAGCAGTACTTC
cdr3_aa: CASSVGGTYSYEQYF

d_call: .
v_call: TRBV7-2
clone_size: .
j_call: TRBJ1-2
cdr3_nt: TGTGCCAGCGCTATACCACAGGGCTACTATGGCTACACCTTC
cdr3_aa: CASAIPQGYYGYTF

d_call: .
v_call: TRBV28
clone_size: .
j_call: TRBJ2-7
cdr3_nt: TGTGCCAGCAGTGGACAGTACGAGCAGTACTTC
cdr3_aa: CASSGQYEQYF

d_call: TRBD2
v_call: TRBV9
clone_size: .
j_call: TRBJ2-1
cdr3_nt: TGTGCCAGCAGCGCTAGCGGGAGTGCCTACAATGAGCAGTTCTTC
cdr3_aa: CASSASGSAYNEQFF

d_call: .
v_call: TRBV29-1
clone_size: .
j_call: TRBJ2-1
cdr3_nt: TGCAGCGTTGAGCCGGAAGAGGGCAATGAGCAGTTCTTC
cdr3_aa: CSVEPEEGNEQFF

d_call: TRBD1
v_call: TRBV6-4
clone_size: .
j_call: TRBJ1-6
cdr3_nt: TGTGCCAGCAGTGAACAGGGGTGGAATTCACCCCTCCACTTT
cdr3_aa: CASSEQGWNSPLHF

d_call: .
v_call: TRBV27
clone_size: .
j_call: TRBJ2-3
cdr3_nt: TGTGCCAGCAGTAGGGACTCGGGGACGCAGTATTTT
cdr3_aa: CASSRDSGTQYF

d_call: TRBD2
v_call: TRBV20-1
clone_size: .
j_call: TRBJ2-7
cdr3_nt: TGCAGTGCTAGTATCGCTAGCGGATCCTACGAGCAGTACTTC
cdr3_aa: CSASIASGSYEQYF

d_call: .
v_call: TRBV3-1/TRBV3-2
clone_size: .
j_call: TRBJ1-1
cdr3_nt: TGTGCCAGCAGCCAAGCCGGTGGGAACACTGAAGCTTTCTTT
cdr3_aa: CASSQAGGNTEAFF

d_call: .
v_call: TRBV2
clone_size: .
j_call: TRBJ1-1
cdr3_nt: TGTGCCAGCAGTGCAACAACAAGAGGCACTGAAGCTTTCTTT
cdr3_aa: CASSATTRGTEAFF

d_call: TRBD2
v_call: TRBV4-1
clone_size: .
j_call: TRBJ2-7
cdr3_nt: TGCGCCAGCAGCCAAGATACTAGCGGGGTTTACGAGCAGTACTTC
cdr3_aa: CASSQDTSGVYEQYF

d_call: .
v_call: TRBV3-1/TRBV3-2
clone_size: .
j_call: TRBJ1-3
cdr3_nt: TGTGCCAGCAGCCCCGTCCAGGGATCAAACACCATATATTTT
cdr3_aa: CASSPVQGSNTIYF

d_call: .
v_call: TRBV28
clone_size: few
j_call: TRBJ1-2
cdr3_nt: TGTGCCAGCAGTTCCGGTGAAGGCGGGGGCTATGGCTACACCTTC
cdr3_aa: CASSSGEGGGYGYTF

d_call: .
v_call: TRBV7-9
clone_size: .
j_call: TRBJ1-5
cdr3_nt: TGTGCCAGCAGCACCTCACAGGGTCTATATAGCAATCAGCCCCAGCATTTT
cdr3_aa: CASSTSQGLYSNQPQHF

d_call: .
v_call: TRBV18
clone_size: .
j_call: TRBJ1-3
cdr3_nt: TGTGCCAGCTCACCCACAGTTAGCTCTGGAAACACCATATATTTT
cdr3_aa: CASSPTVSSGNTIYF

d_call: TRBD1
v_call: TRBV5-1
clone_size: .
j_call: TRBJ2-6
cdr3_nt: TGCGCCAGCAGCCAGGAGACAGGGGGCACTGGGGCCAACGTCCTGACTTTC
cdr3_aa: CASSQETGGTGANVLTF

d_call: TRBD1
v_call: TRBV6-5
clone_size: .
j_call: TRBJ2-7
cdr3_nt: TGTGCCAGCAGTTACCGGGACAGGGGCTACGAGCAGTACTTC
cdr3_aa: CASSYRDRGYEQYF

d_call: .
v_call: TRBV27
clone_size: .
j_call: TRBJ1-2
cdr3_nt: TGTGCCAGCAGTTTATATATTGGAGGGTACGGCTACACCTTC
cdr3_aa: CASSLYIGGYGYTF

d_call: TRBD1
v_call: TRBV6-2/TRBV6-3
clone_size: .
j_call: TRBJ2-7
cdr3_nt: TGTGCCAGCAGTTACCGACAGGGGGCCTACGAGCAGTACTTC
cdr3_aa: CASSYRQGAYEQYF

d_call: .
v_call: TRBV7-2
clone_size: .
j_call: TRBJ2-7
cdr3_nt: TGTGCCAGCAGCTTAAAAAGCGGCCCCTACGAGCAGTACTTC
cdr3_aa: CASSLKSGPYEQYF

d_call: .
v_call: TRBV3-1/TRBV3-2
clone_size: .
j_call: TRBJ1-4
cdr3_nt: TGTGCCAGCAGCCTCTGGAGCGCCGAAAAACTGTTTTTT
cdr3_aa: CASSLWSAEKLFF

d_call: .
v_call: TRBV2
clone_size: .
j_call: TRBJ2-5
cdr3_nt: TGTGCCAGCAAGCCGGGAGTGGCCATAGAGACCCAGTACTTC
cdr3_aa: CASKPGVAIETQYF

d_call: TRBD1
v_call: TRBV29-1
clone_size: .
j_call: TRBJ2-7
cdr3_nt: TGCAGCGCTGGGACAGTCTACGAGCAGTACTTC
cdr3_aa: CSAGTVYEQYF

d_call: TRBD1
v_call: TRBV25-1
clone_size: .
j_call: TRBJ1-5
cdr3_nt: TGTGCCAGCAGTGCTACAGGGGTTCAGCCCCAGCATTTT
cdr3_aa: CASSATGVQPQHF

d_call: .
v_call: TRBV9
clone_size: .
j_call: TRBJ1-2
cdr3_nt: TGTGCCAGCAGCATCACAAACTATGGCTACACCTTC
cdr3_aa: CASSITNYGYTF

d_call: .
v_call: TRBV18
clone_size: .
j_call: TRBJ2-1
cdr3_nt: TGTGCCAGCTCACCACGGAGCGGAGTCCATGAGCAGTTCTTC
cdr3_aa: CASSPRSGVHEQFF

d_call: .
v_call: TRBV10-3
clone_size: .
j_call: TRBJ1-5
cdr3_nt: TGTGCCATCAGTGAGACAGATGGGAGTCAGCCCCAGCATTTT
cdr3_aa: CAISETDGSQPQHF

d_call: TRBD2
v_call: TRBV30
clone_size: .
j_call: TRBJ2-5
cdr3_nt: TGTGCCTGGAGACTAGCGGGGGCCACGGCCCAGTACTTC
cdr3_aa: CAWRLAGATAQYF

d_call: .
v_call: TRBV7-9
clone_size: .
j_call: TRBJ2-5
cdr3_nt: TGTGCCAGCAGCTCGCGACAGATACAAGAGACCCAGTACTTC
cdr3_aa: CASSSRQIQETQYF

d_call: .
v_call: TRBV2
clone_size: once
j_call: TRBJ1-3
cdr3_nt: TGTGCCAGCAGGGGGACATCGCCGTTTGGAAACACCATATATTTT
cdr3_aa: CASRGTSPFGNTIYF

d_call: .
v_call: TRBV5-1
clone_size: .
j_call: TRBJ1-1
cdr3_nt: TGCGCCAGCAGACAGGGAGAGGGCACTGAAGCTTTCTTT
cdr3_aa: CASRQGEGTEAFF

d_call: .
v_call: TRBV6-5
clone_size: few
j_call: TRBJ1-3
cdr3_nt: TGTGCCAGCAGCCCCAAGCCGGGGGGAAACACCATATATTTT
cdr3_aa: CASSPKPGGNTIYF

d_call: .
v_call: TRBV3-1/TRBV3-2
clone_size: .
j_call: TRBJ2-5
cdr3_nt: TGTGCCAGCAGCCATTCGATGGGGGCTAGCCTGGTAGGCGAGACCCAGTACTTC
cdr3_aa: CASSHSMGASLVGETQYF

d_call: .
v_call: TRBV7-2
clone_size: .
j_call: TRBJ1-6
cdr3_nt: TGTGCCAGCAGCTTAGTAGGACAATCGAATTCACCCCTCCACTTT
cdr3_aa: CASSLVGQSNSPLHF

d_call: TRBD1
v_call: TRBV18
clone_size: .
j_call: TRBJ1-5
cdr3_nt: TGTGCCAGCTCACCACAAGGGACAGGGTATCAGCCCCAGCATTTT
cdr3_aa: CASSPQGTGYQPQHF

d_call: .
v_call: TRBV20-1
clone_size: .
j_call: TRBJ1-5
cdr3_nt: TGCAGTGCTAGTATTTCCGGACAAGGCAATCAGCCCCAGCATTTT
cdr3_aa: CSASISGQGNQPQHF

d_call: .
v_call: TRBV12-3/TRBV12-4
clone_size: .
j_call: TRBJ1-6
cdr3_nt: TGTGCCAGCGCAGGGAACAATTCACCCCTCCACTTT
cdr3_aa: CASAGNNSPLHF